This T cell receptor (beta chain) was recorded in a study of cytomegalovirus exposure and HLA in healthy donors. The study's findings and limits: The sole available immune exposure information was CMV serostatus.

In its sample, this clone was seen a few times. As yet, its antigen is unknown. The junction shows a germline mismatch at one end, possibly a read error. Amplification used 60 Vbeta primers and 13 Jbeta primers. Sequencing was performed with immunoSEQ multiplex PCR; in TCRdb, only in-frame clones are kept and a portion is missing. Of about 180,000 clones detected, about 75% appear once; the ten largest clones hold nearly 6.5%. The material sequenced was PBMCs. This clonotype was obtained from a man in his forties or fifties in good health and CMV-seropositive.

The CDR3 DNA sequence: TGTGCCAGCTCCCCACAGGGAGGAACTGAAGCTTTCTTT. Translating gives CASSPQGGTEAFF. The V call is TRBV18, the J call TRBJ1-1; tentatively, D is TRBD1 (6 bases). This CDR3 comprises 13 residues. CDR1 and CDR2 (germline): KGHSH, LQKENI.